This passage covers 30 T cell receptor beta chains from one sample sequenced in a study of glioma-infiltrating T cells after dendritic cell vaccination. Measured with immunoSEQ multiplex PCR; TCRdb has only the in-frame clones, and not every one. This repertoire shows about 64,000 clones, about 81% found once; its top ten account for about 9%. Material: blood, obtained before dendritic cell vaccination. The receptors come from a human donor with glioblastoma.

V and J are TRBV5-1 and TRBJ2-7, with D maybe TRBD1 (5 bases). Trimming removed 0 bases from V and 5 bases from J, with 15 bases in between. This CDR3 spans 15 amino acids. CDR1 and CDR2 (germline): SGHRS, YFSETQ. The CDR3 nucleotides are TGCGCCAGCAGCTTGGGGGGCGTTCTGGCGGACGAGCAGTACTTC. Residues: CASSLGGVLADEQYF. The variable domain in full, completed from reference TRBV5-1 and TRBJ2-7, reads KAGVTQTPRYLIKTRGQQVTLSCSPISGHRSVSWYQQTPGQGLQFLFEYFSETQRNKGNFPGRFSGRQFSNSRSEMNVSTLELGDSALYLCASSLGGVLADEQYFGPGTRLTVT.

J is TRBJ1-1 and V is TRBV30; 7 bases line up with TRBD1. Per the germline V gene, CDR1 is GTSNPN and CDR2 is SVGIG (reference sequence). The CDR3 has 13 amino acids. The J segment lost 0 bases and the V segment lost 5 bases, leaving 3 bases of the junction unmatched. The CDR3 DNA is TGTGCCTGGTCGACAGGGTTGAACACTGAAGCTTTCTTT. Amino acid sequence: CAWSTGLNTEAFF.

This clone was counted only a few times. V gene TRBV2 combines with J gene TRBJ1-2; 9 bases align to TRBD1. This CDR3 spans 17 amino acids. Germline CDR1 reads SNHLY; CDR2 reads FYNNEI. Losses at the gene ends were 3 bases for V and 8 bases for J; bases not matched to a gene: 16. CDR3 bases: TGTGCCAGCAGTGAGGGGACAGGGAGGAACGTCCCTAACGGCTACACCTTC. Its protein product is CASSEGTGRNVPNGYTF.

V usage is TRBV28 and J usage is TRBJ1-1, with a tentative D call TRBD1 (6 bases). V gave up 7 bases and J gave up 10 bases, with 13 bases separating them. In germline, CDR1 is MDHEN, CDR2 SYDVKM. CDR3 length: 11 residues. CDR3 nucleotide sequence: TGTGCCAGCAAACTCAGGGGCCGAGCTTTCTTT. Translating it yields CASKLRGRAFF.

The rearrangement uses TRBV29-1 and TRBJ2-1; 9 bases are a match to TRBD1. Trimming cost V 6 bases and J 9 bases; bases outside gene matches: 3. Germline V lookup: CDR1 SQVTM, CDR2 ANQGSEA. The CDR3 is 11 amino acids. The CDR3 region is CSVGQGTEQFF. The CDR3 region has the DNA TGCAGCGTCGGACAGGGGACTGAGCAGTTCTTC.

This clone has just a few counts. V usage is TRBV9 and J usage is TRBJ2-5; D perhaps matches TRBD2 (7 bases). From germline, CDR1 is SGDLS and CDR2 YYNGEE. The germline V and J ends were trimmed by 1 base and 0 bases, with 13 bases remaining between them. The CDR3 is made up of 16 amino acids. This chain's CDR3 is CASSVQGRGYQETQYF. CDR3 DNA: TGTGCCAGCAGCGTACAGGGGAGGGGGTACCAAGAGACCCAGTACTTC.

CDR3 loop: CASSLAQGYSYNSPLHF. As DNA, the CDR3 is TGTGCCAGCAGTTTAGCGCAGGGGTACTCCTATAATTCACCCCTCCACTTT. This chain links TRBV27 with TRBJ1-6; possibly TRBD1 for D (6 bases). The V end lost 2 bases, the J end lost 0 bases, and 11 bases lay between the germline ends. The germline V gene has CDR1 MNHEY and CDR2 SMNVEV (reference sequence). The CDR3 spans 17 residues.

V usage is TRBV7-9 and J usage is TRBJ2-3; 8 bases are shared with TRBD2. The CDR3 runs to 15 residues. Germline V gene sequence: CDR1 SEHNR, CDR2 FQNEAQ (reference sequence). V lost 2 bases, J lost 2 bases, and 3 bases stayed unmatched. In DNA, the CDR3 is TGTGCCAGCAGCTTAATTAGCGGGGTCACAGATACGCAGTATTTT. This codes for CASSLISGVTDTQYF.

J is TRBJ1-2 and V is TRBV5-1, with 10 bases aligning to TRBD1. Germline CDR1 is SGHRS and CDR2 is YFSETQ. The V gene end was trimmed by 0 bases and the J gene end by 6 bases; junction bases not matched to a gene: 5. The CDR3 loop spans 15 amino acids. In DNA, the CDR3 is TGCGCCAGCAGCTTGGCCGCGGGGACAGGGGATGGCTACACCTTC. Residues: CASSLAAGTGDGYTF. The variable domain in full, completed from reference TRBV5-1 and TRBJ1-2, reads KAGVTQTPRYLIKTRGQQVTLSCSPISGHRSVSWYQQTPGQGLQFLFEYFSETQRNKGNFPGRFSGRQFSNSRSEMNVSTLELGDSALYLCASSLAAGTGDGYTFGSGTRLTVV.

This rearrangement joins TRBV5-4 to TRBJ2-6; TRBD2 aligns across 8 bases. Germline V gene data show CDR1 as SGHNT and CDR2 as YYREEE (reference sequence). V shed 0 bases, J shed 0 bases, and the junction held 5 bases outside the gene matches. This CDR3 region has 18 residues. For the CDR3, the DNA is TGTGCCAGCAGCTTGGGCGGGGGGCCTCGCTCTGGGGCCAACGTCCTGACTTTC. This sequence encodes CASSLGGGPRSGANVLTF.

This clone was counted once. The genes are TRBV5-1 and TRBJ2-7; D is ambiguous. In germline, CDR1 is SGHRS, CDR2 YFSETQ. This CDR3 is 11 amino acids long. Trimming took 0 bases from V and 6 from J, leaving 4 bases between them. The CDR3 sequence: CASSLAFEQYF. CDR3 nucleotide sequence: TGCGCCAGCAGCTTGGCCTTCGAGCAGTACTTC.

V is TRBV4-2 and J is TRBJ2-3, with 11 bases that match TRBD2. The germline V gene has CDR1 LGHNA and CDR2 YNFKEQ. This CDR3 region has 20 residues. The V and J ends lost 0 bases and 5 bases, in that order; junction bases with no gene match: 16. CDR3 loop: CASSQDSASGGPGVIDTQYF. DNA of the CDR3: TGTGCCAGCAGCCAAGATTCCGCTAGCGGGGGGCCGGGGGTTATAGATACGCAGTATTTT.

The genes are TRBV7-9 and TRBJ2-7, with 12 nucleotides matching TRBD1. Germline V CDR1 and CDR2: SEHNR, FQNEAQ (reference sequence). The trim removed 1 base at V and 3 bases at J, leaving 7 bases unmatched. The CDR3 spans 17 residues. DNA of the CDR3: TGTGCCAGCAGCTTAGGGGACAGGGGGCTGGGGTACTACGAGCAGTACTTC. It is translated as CASSLGDRGLGYYEQYF. Full variable domain (outside the CDR3, taken from reference TRBV7-9 and TRBJ2-7): DTGVSQNPRHKITKRGQNVTFRCDPISEHNRLYWYRQTLGQGPEFLTYFQNEAQLEKSRLLSDRFSAERPKGSFSTLEIQRTEQGDSAMYLCASSLGDRGLGYYEQYFGPGTRLTVT.

This clone was observed a few times. V is TRBV5-6 and J is TRBJ1-2; 7 positions match TRBD1. The length of the CDR3 is 15 residues. Losses at the gene ends were 4 bases for V and 2 bases for J; bases not matched to a gene: 8. The germline V gene encodes CDR1 SGHDT and CDR2 YYEEEE. Here the CDR3 DNA reads TGTGCCAGCAGCCATATTGACAGGGAGAACTATGGCTACACCTTC. It is translated as CASSHIDRENYGYTF.

This clone was counted between two and nine times. The CDR3 sequence is CASSTNRDSYEQYF. The CDR3 DNA sequence: TGCGCCAGCTCGACTAATCGAGACTCCTACGAGCAGTACTTC. The chain employs TRBV10-1 and TRBJ2-7; possibly TRBD2 for D (5 bases). The CDR3 spans 14 residues. Trimming removed 8 bases from V and 0 bases from J, with 14 bases in between. From germline, CDR1 is WNHNN and CDR2 SYGVQD (reference sequence).

In nucleotides, the CDR3 is TGTGCCAGTAGGGACCCGGGACTAGCCCCGAATACGCAGTATTTT. Encoded protein: CASRDPGLAPNTQYF. The V gene is TRBV19, the J gene TRBJ2-3; TRBD2 matches 9 bases. In germline, CDR1 is LNHDA, CDR2 SQIVND (reference sequence). V shed 6 bases and J 7 bases; nucleotides not matched to a gene: 11. This CDR3 is built from 15 residues.

The rearrangement uses TRBV5-4 and TRBJ1-2; 9 positions agree with TRBD1. The CDR3 contains 13 residues. CDR1 and CDR2 (germline): SGHNT, YYREEE (reference sequence). Trimming at V came to 7 bases and at J to 4 bases, leaving 5 bases not matched to a gene. The CDR3 reads CASGTGKGYGYTF. The CDR3 bases are TGTGCCAGCGGGACAGGGAAAGGCTATGGCTACACCTTC.

This clone has a single count. This rearrangement joins TRBV7-6 to TRBJ2-7, with 8 bases identical to TRBD1. J was trimmed by 0 bases and V by 5 bases; bases with no gene match: 9. The CDR3 length is 16 residues. Germline V gene lookup returns CDR1 SGHVS and CDR2 FNYEAQ. CDR3 sequence reads: CASSRGTGGISYEQYF. CDR3 in DNA: TGTGCCAGCAGCCGAGGGACAGGAGGGATCTCCTACGAGCAGTACTTC.

The chain links TRBV4-1 to TRBJ1-1; D is perhaps TRBD1 (5 bases). CDR1 is MGHRA, CDR2 YSYEKL, per germline. CDR3 length: 14 amino acids. Trimming removed 3 bases from V and 4 bases from J, with 12 bases in between. Here the CDR3 reads CASSHSGRVTEAFF. The CDR3 DNA reads TGCGCCAGCAGCCATTCAGGCAGGGTCACTGAAGCTTTCTTT.

The V gene is TRBV10-1, the J gene TRBJ2-3, with 9 nucleotides matching TRBD1. Trimming removed 7 bases from V and 2 bases from J; junction bases left unmatched: 4. This CDR3 has 14 amino acids. Germline CDR1 WNHNN, CDR2 SYGVQD (reference sequence). CDR3 sequence (DNA): TGCGCCAGCAAATGGACAGGGGCCACAGATACGCAGTATTTT. Residues: CASKWTGATDTQYF.

The J gene is TRBJ2-7, the V gene TRBV10-1, with 10 bases matching TRBD2. Germline trimming cut 4 bases from V and 6 bases from J; bases unmatched to any gene: 15. Germline CDR1 and CDR2: WNHNN and SYGVQD (reference sequence). The CDR3 covers 17 residues. CDR3 DNA sequence: TGCGCCAGCAGTGGAATTGGACTAGCGGACCCAAATGGCGAGCAGTACTTC. Its translation is CASSGIGLADPNGEQYF.

The chain links TRBV30 to TRBJ2-1; D call uncertain. Germline CDR1 reads GTSNPN; CDR2 reads SVGIG (reference sequence). Trimming cost V 5 bases and J 1 base, with 3 bases left between them. This CDR3 has 11 residues. The CDR3, as DNA: TGTGCCTGGGCGTCCTACAATGAGCAGTTCTTC. Its translation: CAWASYNEQFF.

This clone has only a few counts. J is TRBJ2-4 and V is TRBV7-8; D might be TRBD1 (5 bases). The CDR3 length is 17 residues. V lost 5 bases to trimming and J lost 0 bases, with 17 bases between them. CDR1 and CDR2 (germline): SGHVS, FQNEAQ. CDR3 nucleotide sequence: TGTGCCAGCAGCGTCAATGACAGAGCTCTAGCCAAAAACATTCAGTACTTC. As protein: CASSVNDRALAKNIQYF.

Concerning this clone itself: Within the sample, other DNA sequences also encode this same CDR3. The chain employs TRBV11-1 and TRBJ1-6, with 7 bases that match TRBD1. Germline V gene lookup returns CDR1 SGHAT and CDR2 FQDESV (reference sequence). The CDR3 length is 14 residues. V trimming: 5 bases; J trimming: 7 bases; junction bases outside the gene matches: 5. The CDR3 DNA reads TGTGCCAGCAGCCGGACAGGCAACAATTCACCCCTCCACTTT. Translating gives CASSRTGNNSPLHF.

The chain joins TRBV2 to TRBJ2-1; TRBD2 aligns across 7 bases. CDR1 and CDR2 (germline): SNHLY, FYNNEI. This CDR3 contains 14 residues. The trim removed 6 bases at V and 4 bases at J, leaving 6 bases unmatched. The CDR3, as DNA: TGTGCCAGCAGAGCCGGGGGGACTTACAATGAGCAGTTCTTC. It yields the protein CASRAGGTYNEQFF. The variable domain in full, completed from reference TRBV2 and TRBJ2-1, reads EPEVTQTPSHQVTQMGQEVILRCVPISNHLYFYWYRQILGQKVEFLVSFYNNEISEKSEIFDDQFSVERPDGSNFTLKIRSTKLEDSAMYFCASRAGGTYNEQFFGPGTRLTVL.

The chain combines TRBV27 with TRBJ1-6, with 9 bases matching TRBD1. This CDR3 spans 15 amino acids. Germline values: CDR1 MNHEY, CDR2 SMNVEV (reference sequence). V gave up 4 bases and J gave up 9 bases; unmatched junction bases: 7. CDR3 coding DNA: TGTGCCAGCAGTTCCGCGGGACAGGGCTTTTCACCCCTCCACTTT. It specifies CASSSAGQGFSPLHF.

The table lists this clone with a count of one. The chain employs TRBV9 and TRBJ2-7; 7 bases match TRBD1. Germline loops: CDR1 SGDLS, CDR2 YYNGEE. Trimming cost V 0 bases and J 6 bases; bases outside gene matches: 3. The CDR3 length is 13 residues. CDR3 sequence (DNA): TGTGCCAGCAGCGTAGGACAGGGTAGCGAGCAGTACTTC. It encodes CASSVGQGSEQYF.

This chain uses TRBV6-6 with TRBJ2-7; unclear D gene. The V end was cut by 6 bases, the J end by 0 bases, with 6 bases between. This CDR3 comprises 12 residues. CDR1 and CDR2 from the germline V gene are MNHNY and SVGAGI (reference sequence). CDR3 loop: CASSESSYEQYF. CDR3 bases: TGTGCCAGCAGCGAGAGCTCCTACGAGCAGTACTTC.

The J gene is TRBJ2-7, the V gene TRBV9; 12 bases line up with TRBD2. Germline V lookup: CDR1 SGDLS, CDR2 YYNGEE. The CDR3 spans 16 residues. J gave up 2 bases and V 2 bases, and 5 bases lay outside the gene matches. The CDR3 is CASSVTSGGLPYEQYF. In DNA form, the CDR3 reads TGTGCCAGCAGCGTCACTAGCGGGGGGCTCCCCTACGAGCAGTACTTC.

This clone appeared a single time. The chain links TRBV29-1 to TRBJ2-7; D is perhaps TRBD2 (5 bases). The CDR3 is 10 amino acids. The germline V gene encodes CDR1 SQVTM and CDR2 ANQGSEA. Deletions cut 6 bases from V and 9 bases from J, with 12 bases between. CDR3: CSVFEGGQYF. Here the CDR3 DNA reads TGCAGCGTGTTTGAGGGCGGGCAGTACTTC.